The 4 T cell receptor beta chains reported below all come from one sample, sequenced in a study of beta chain features in type 1 diabetes. The isolated RNA, all of it, was reverse transcribed, so expressed TCRB transcripts were what got sequenced. The repertoire was sequenced with immunoSEQ multiplex PCR; TCRdb's copy has only in-frame clones and lacks some. The table records 300,000 to 400,000 clones, 8% of them present only once. The material sequenced was central memory CD4+ T cells from blood. Source of these receptors: a woman in her late teens or twenties in good health.

The chain is built from TRBV4-2 and TRBJ2-5; D is uncertain. Trimming took 1 base from V and 2 from J, leaving 8 bases between them. Germline CDR1 reads LGHNA; CDR2 reads YNFKEQ. The length of the CDR3 is 14 residues. The CDR3 bases are TGTGCCAGCAGCCAAGGGCAGCTACAAGAGACCCAGTACTTC. As protein: CASSQGQLQETQYF.

The chain has TRBV6-6 and TRBJ1-5, with D perhaps matching TRBD1 (5 bases). Germline-derived CDR1 and CDR2 are MNHNY and SVGAGI (reference sequence). The V end lost 4 bases, the J end lost 7 bases, and 17 bases lay between the germline ends. The CDR3 is 15 amino acids. CDR3 nucleotide sequence: TGTGCCAGCAGTTCCGGGGGGTATATAGGACAGCCCCAGCATTTT. Amino acid sequence: CASSSGGYIGQPQHF.

This clone was counted a few times. The chain is built from TRBV4-2 and TRBJ1-4; D not certain. From germline, CDR1 is LGHNA and CDR2 YNFKEQ. The CDR3 is 12 residues long. Trimming cost V 4 bases and J 6 bases, with 6 bases left between them. The CDR3 protein is CASSRGHEKLFF. In DNA form, the CDR3 reads TGTGCCAGCAGCCGGGGTCATGAAAAACTGTTTTTT.

The V and J genes are TRBV2 and TRBJ1-5; 7 bases agree with TRBD1. CDR3 length equals 14 residues. The germline gives CDR1 SNHLY, CDR2 FYNNEI. The ends lost 6 bases at V and 2 bases at J; junction bases unmatched: 4. The CDR3 reads CASRRQGGNQPQHF. The CDR3 DNA sequence: TGTGCCAGCAGGAGACAGGGCGGCAATCAGCCCCAGCATTTT.